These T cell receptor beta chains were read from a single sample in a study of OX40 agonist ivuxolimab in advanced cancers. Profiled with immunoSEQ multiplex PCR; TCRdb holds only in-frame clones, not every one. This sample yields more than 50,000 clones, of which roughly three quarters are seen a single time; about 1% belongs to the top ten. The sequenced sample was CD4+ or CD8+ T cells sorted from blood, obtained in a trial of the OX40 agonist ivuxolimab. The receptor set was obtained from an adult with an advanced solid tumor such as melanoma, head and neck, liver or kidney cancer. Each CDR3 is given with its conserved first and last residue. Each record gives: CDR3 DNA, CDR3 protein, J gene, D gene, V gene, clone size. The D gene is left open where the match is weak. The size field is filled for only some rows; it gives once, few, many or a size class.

CDR3nt: TGTGCCAGCAGCTTGGGAGGGACAGCTAATGAAAAACTGTTTTTT; CDR3aa: CASSLGGTANEKLFF; j_gene: TRBJ1-4; d_gene: TRBD1; v_gene: TRBV4-2; abundance: -
CDR3nt: TGTGCCAGCAGCTCGGGACTAGCGGGAGGTACCCAGTACTTC; CDR3aa: CASSSGLAGGTQYF; j_gene: TRBJ2-5; d_gene: TRBD2; v_gene: TRBV7-8; abundance: -
CDR3nt: TGTGCCAGCAGTGAAGGGCGGAGGGGCTGGGCCACTGAAGCTTTCTTT; CDR3aa: CASSEGRRGWATEAFF; j_gene: TRBJ1-1; d_gene: -; v_gene: TRBV6-1; abundance: -
CDR3nt: TGTGCCAGCAGTCCTGGGACAGGAATTCAGCCCCAGCATTTT; CDR3aa: CASSPGTGIQPQHF; j_gene: TRBJ1-5; d_gene: TRBD1; v_gene: TRBV28; abundance: -
CDR3nt: TGTGCAAGTCGCTCAGGTGCGGCCTGGCGGTTTAGGGCGCGCGGTCAGCCCCAGCATTTT; CDR3aa: CASRSGAAWRFRARGQPQHF; j_gene: TRBJ1-5; d_gene: -; v_gene: TRBV12-2; abundance: -
CDR3nt: TGTGCCAGCAGCTTGAATGAGGGGCTCTCCGAGCAGTACTTC; CDR3aa: CASSLNEGLSEQYF; j_gene: TRBJ2-7; d_gene: -; v_gene: TRBV5-8; abundance: -
CDR3nt: TGTGCCAGCAGCGACCGGAGGTTGAACACTGAAGCTTTCTTT; CDR3aa: CASSDRRLNTEAFF; j_gene: TRBJ1-1; d_gene: -; v_gene: TRBV5-6; abundance: -
CDR3nt: TGCAGCGTTGAAGATTATGGCGAGCAGTACTTC; CDR3aa: CSVEDYGEQYF; j_gene: TRBJ2-7; d_gene: -; v_gene: TRBV29-1; abundance: -
CDR3nt: TGTGCCTGGAATAGCCTGAGCAATCAGCCCCAGCATTTT; CDR3aa: CAWNSLSNQPQHF; j_gene: TRBJ1-5; d_gene: -; v_gene: TRBV30; abundance: few
CDR3nt: TGTGCCAGCAGCTTTGGGACTAGCGGGAACACAGATACGCAGTATTTT; CDR3aa: CASSFGTSGNTDTQYF; j_gene: TRBJ2-3; d_gene: TRBD2; v_gene: TRBV11-3; abundance: -
CDR3nt: TGTGCCAGTAGTAGCAAGAGGAACACTGAAGCTTTCTTT; CDR3aa: CASSSKRNTEAFF; j_gene: TRBJ1-1; d_gene: -; v_gene: TRBV19; abundance: few
CDR3nt: TGCGCCAGCAGCTTGGGGGCACTCTACGAGCAGTACTTC; CDR3aa: CASSLGALYEQYF; j_gene: TRBJ2-7; d_gene: -; v_gene: TRBV5-1; abundance: -
CDR3nt: TGTGCCAGTAGTACATTCCAATGGGGCACTGAAGCTTTCTTT; CDR3aa: CASSTFQWGTEAFF; j_gene: TRBJ1-1; d_gene: -; v_gene: TRBV19; abundance: -
CDR3nt: TGTGCCAGCTCTAGCGGGGGACCCTACGAGCAGTACTTC; CDR3aa: CASSSGGPYEQYF; j_gene: TRBJ2-7; d_gene: TRBD2; v_gene: TRBV2; abundance: -
CDR3nt: TGCAGTGCTATGGAGATTGAAGCTTTCTTT; CDR3aa: CSAMEIEAFF; j_gene: TRBJ1-1; d_gene: -; v_gene: TRBV20-1; abundance: few
CDR3nt: TGTGCCAGCAGCACCCAGGGGGGCCAGCCCCAGCATTTT; CDR3aa: CASSTQGGQPQHF; j_gene: TRBJ1-5; d_gene: TRBD1; v_gene: TRBV11-2; abundance: -
CDR3nt: TGTGCCAGCAGTACAACAGGGATGAACACTGAAGCTTTCTTT; CDR3aa: CASSTTGMNTEAFF; j_gene: TRBJ1-1; d_gene: -; v_gene: TRBV2; abundance: -
CDR3nt: TGTGCCAGCTCATCGACTGCAACTAATGAAAAACTGTTTTTT; CDR3aa: CASSSTATNEKLFF; j_gene: TRBJ1-4; d_gene: -; v_gene: TRBV18; abundance: -
CDR3nt: TGTGCCAGCAGCTCCCAGACAGGGGGCACTTATGGCTACACCTTC; CDR3aa: CASSSQTGGTYGYTF; j_gene: TRBJ1-2; d_gene: TRBD1; v_gene: TRBV5-8; abundance: -
CDR3nt: TGTGCCTGGGGGCGCGGGAGCACTGAAGCTTTCTTT; CDR3aa: CAWGRGSTEAFF; j_gene: TRBJ1-1; d_gene: -; v_gene: TRBV30; abundance: -
CDR3nt: TGTGCCAGCAGTTTCCACATGTATGGCTACACCTTC; CDR3aa: CASSFHMYGYTF; j_gene: TRBJ1-2; d_gene: -; v_gene: TRBV28; abundance: -
CDR3nt: TGTGCCAGTAGTACTGGGACAGAACTGAACTATGGCTACACCTTC; CDR3aa: CASSTGTELNYGYTF; j_gene: TRBJ1-2; d_gene: TRBD1; v_gene: TRBV19; abundance: -
CDR3nt: TGTGCTAGCAGCTCCGGAACAGGGGTTGAGTGGGAGCAGTTCTTC; CDR3aa: CASSSGTGVEWEQFF; j_gene: TRBJ2-1; d_gene: TRBD1; v_gene: TRBV7-7; abundance: -
CDR3nt: TGTGCCATCAGTGACCTTAGCTCCTACAATGAGCAGTTCTTC; CDR3aa: CAISDLSSYNEQFF; j_gene: TRBJ2-1; d_gene: -; v_gene: TRBV10-3; abundance: once
CDR3nt: TGTGCCATCAGTGAAGGAGCCGGGGAGCTGTTTTTT; CDR3aa: CAISEGAGELFF; j_gene: TRBJ2-2; d_gene: -; v_gene: TRBV10-3; abundance: -
CDR3nt: TGTGCCAGCAGCCCCGGGGTTAGCACAGATACGCAGTATTTT; CDR3aa: CASSPGVSTDTQYF; j_gene: TRBJ2-3; d_gene: -; v_gene: TRBV7-2; abundance: once
CDR3nt: TGTGCCAGCAGCCCTTCCCCACGCGGGCGGGTGGGGCGCGGCACCGGGGAGCTGTTTTTT; CDR3aa: CASSPSPRGRVGRGTGELFF; j_gene: TRBJ2-2; d_gene: -; v_gene: TRBV5-4; abundance: -
CDR3nt: TGTGCCAGTAGTATAGACGCAACCTCAACTAATGAAAAACTGTTTTTT; CDR3aa: CASSIDATSTNEKLFF; j_gene: TRBJ1-4; d_gene: -; v_gene: TRBV19; abundance: -
CDR3nt: TGCAGTGCCCTCAAAGGAAACACCATATATTTT; CDR3aa: CSALKGNTIYF; j_gene: TRBJ1-3; d_gene: -; v_gene: TRBV20-1; abundance: -
CDR3nt: TGTGCCACCAGCAGAGATCGGGGAGAATTCTACGAGCAGTACTTC; CDR3aa: CATSRDRGEFYEQYF; j_gene: TRBJ2-7; d_gene: -; v_gene: TRBV15; abundance: -
CDR3nt: TGTGCCAGCATGAACCGAGAGACCCAGTACTTC; CDR3aa: CASMNRETQYF; j_gene: TRBJ2-5; d_gene: -; v_gene: TRBV6-1; abundance: -
CDR3nt: TGTGCCAGTATGGCAGGGTATACGAATGAAGCTTTCTTT; CDR3aa: CASMAGYTNEAFF; j_gene: TRBJ1-1; d_gene: -; v_gene: TRBV19; abundance: -
CDR3nt: TGTGCCAGCTCAACGCCGCTCCCATATGGCTACACCTTC; CDR3aa: CASSTPLPYGYTF; j_gene: TRBJ1-2; d_gene: -; v_gene: TRBV21-1; abundance: once
CDR3nt: TGTGCCAGTAGTATCTCCTCAACTAATGAAAAACTGTTTTTT; CDR3aa: CASSISSTNEKLFF; j_gene: TRBJ1-4; d_gene: -; v_gene: TRBV19; abundance: once
CDR3nt: TGTGCCATCAGTGGAGGGCTGGGGCAAGAGACCCAGTACTTC; CDR3aa: CAISGGLGQETQYF; j_gene: TRBJ2-5; d_gene: -; v_gene: TRBV10-3; abundance: few
CDR3nt: TGTGCCAGCAGCCGGAGCGCGGGATATCCCTACGAGCAGTACTTC; CDR3aa: CASSRSAGYPYEQYF; j_gene: TRBJ2-7; d_gene: -; v_gene: TRBV7-3; abundance: few
CDR3nt: TGTGCCAGCAACGAACCGGGACAGGCGAACTATGGCTACACCTTC; CDR3aa: CASNEPGQANYGYTF; j_gene: TRBJ1-2; d_gene: TRBD1; v_gene: TRBV6-6; abundance: -
CDR3nt: TGTGCCACCAGCAGACACCGCTCGAGCACAGATACGCAGTATTTT; CDR3aa: CATSRHRSSTDTQYF; j_gene: TRBJ2-3; d_gene: -; v_gene: TRBV15; abundance: -